This is a list of T cell receptor beta chains from one sample in a study of beta chain features in type 1 diabetes. Produced via immunoSEQ multiplex PCR; TCRdb's table is partial and in-frame only. The data hold around 340,000 clones, with less than 10% observed a single time. Material: central memory CD4+ T cells from blood. These receptors were obtained from a woman younger than 30 in good health. CDR3s include the opening cysteine and the closing phenylalanine or tryptophan. The order of the fields is V gene, J gene, clone size, D gene, CDR3 DNA, CDR3 protein. The D gene is left open where the match is weak. Rows may omit the clone size; those that give it use once, few, many or a size class.

v_call: TRBV28
j_call: TRBJ2-2
clone_size: few
d_call: NA
cdr3_nt: TGTGCCAGCAGTTTGGGTCATGCGGGTTCCGGGGAGCTGTTTTTT
cdr3_aa: CASSLGHAGSGELFF

v_call: TRBV29-1
j_call: TRBJ2-3
clone_size: many
d_call: TRBD1
cdr3_nt: TGCAGCGTTACCGGGACAGGAGATACGCAGTATTTT
cdr3_aa: CSVTGTGDTQYF

v_call: TRBV6-5
j_call: TRBJ1-2
clone_size: few
d_call: TRBD1
cdr3_nt: TGTGCCAGCACCTCCGTACAGGGGGATGGCTACACCTTC
cdr3_aa: CASTSVQGDGYTF

v_call: TRBV7-9
j_call: TRBJ2-7
clone_size: few
d_call: NA
cdr3_nt: TGTGCCAGCAGCCTAGTCAAGCCCTACGAGCAGTACTTC
cdr3_aa: CASSLVKPYEQYF

v_call: TRBV28
j_call: TRBJ1-2
clone_size: few
d_call: TRBD1
cdr3_nt: TGTGCCAGCAACAGGGGAGGTGGCTACACCTTC
cdr3_aa: CASNRGGGYTF

v_call: TRBV20-1
j_call: TRBJ2-5
clone_size: NA
d_call: NA
cdr3_nt: TGCAGTGCTAGGGCCCCACAGTACTTC
cdr3_aa: CSARAPQYF

v_call: TRBV5-1
j_call: TRBJ2-1
clone_size: NA
d_call: TRBD1
cdr3_nt: TGCGCCAGCAGCAGGGGGACAGGGAACAATGAGCAGTTCTTC
cdr3_aa: CASSRGTGNNEQFF

v_call: TRBV28
j_call: TRBJ1-1
clone_size: many
d_call: NA
cdr3_nt: TGTGCCAGCAGTTCCCTCGTCGACGGGGTTGAAGCTTTCTTT
cdr3_aa: CASSSLVDGVEAFF

v_call: TRBV5-1
j_call: TRBJ2-2
clone_size: few
d_call: NA
cdr3_nt: TGCGCCAGCAGCTTGGCCCTACAGGGTACGAACACCGGGGAGCTGTTTTTT
cdr3_aa: CASSLALQGTNTGELFF

v_call: TRBV27
j_call: TRBJ2-7
clone_size: many
d_call: TRBD1
cdr3_nt: TGTGCCAGCAGGACCCCCGATTCATTTGGACAGGGGTCCTACGAGCAGTACTTC
cdr3_aa: CASRTPDSFGQGSYEQYF

v_call: TRBV7-9
j_call: TRBJ2-2
clone_size: many
d_call: NA
cdr3_nt: TGTGCCAGCAGCCAAGCGGCTGGGGCCACCGGGGAGCTGTTTTTT
cdr3_aa: CASSQAAGATGELFF

v_call: TRBV7-9
j_call: TRBJ2-3
clone_size: NA
d_call: NA
cdr3_nt: TGTGCCAGCAGCCCAGGACAGCTCACAGATACGCAGTATTTT
cdr3_aa: CASSPGQLTDTQYF

v_call: TRBV28
j_call: TRBJ2-7
clone_size: few
d_call: TRBD2
cdr3_nt: TGTGCCAGCAGCCGAGCGGGAAACAACTACGAGCAGTACTTC
cdr3_aa: CASSRAGNNYEQYF

v_call: TRBV5-1
j_call: TRBJ2-3
clone_size: NA
d_call: TRBD2
cdr3_nt: TGCGCCAGCAGCTGGGGACTAGCGGAAACAGATACGCAGTATTTT
cdr3_aa: CASSWGLAETDTQYF

v_call: TRBV7-7
j_call: TRBJ2-5
clone_size: NA
d_call: NA
cdr3_nt: TGTGCTAGCAGCTTAGGTGGACAGCAAGAGACCCAGTACTTC
cdr3_aa: CASSLGGQQETQYF

v_call: TRBV7-9
j_call: TRBJ2-3
clone_size: few
d_call: TRBD2
cdr3_nt: TGTGCCAGCAGCCAGGGACTAGCGCTACACACAGATACGCAGTATTTT
cdr3_aa: CASSQGLALHTDTQYF

v_call: TRBV6-1
j_call: TRBJ2-1
clone_size: few
d_call: TRBD2
cdr3_nt: TGTGCCAGCAGTGCTATGACTAGCGGGAGGGTCGATGAGCAGTTCTTC
cdr3_aa: CASSAMTSGRVDEQFF

v_call: TRBV9
j_call: TRBJ1-2
clone_size: NA
d_call: NA
cdr3_nt: TGTGCCAGCAGCCCATGGGCAGACCCTAACTATGGCTACACCTTC
cdr3_aa: CASSPWADPNYGYTF

v_call: TRBV4-3
j_call: TRBJ2-7
clone_size: few
d_call: TRBD2
cdr3_nt: TGCGCCAGCAGCCAAAGGCTAGCGGGAGTCTACGAGCAGTACTTC
cdr3_aa: CASSQRLAGVYEQYF

v_call: TRBV10-3
j_call: TRBJ2-7
clone_size: NA
d_call: NA
cdr3_nt: TGTGCCATCAGCCTTGAGGGGGGAGGGCCCCACGAGCAGTACTTC
cdr3_aa: CAISLEGGGPHEQYF

v_call: TRBV6-1
j_call: TRBJ1-5
clone_size: few
d_call: NA
cdr3_nt: TGTGCCAGCAGTGATGTCTCTTATAGCAATCAGCCCCAGCATTTT
cdr3_aa: CASSDVSYSNQPQHF

v_call: TRBV11-2
j_call: TRBJ1-3
clone_size: few
d_call: NA
cdr3_nt: TGTGCCAGCAGCTTATCAGAGGGAAACACCATATATTTT
cdr3_aa: CASSLSEGNTIYF

v_call: TRBV5-6
j_call: TRBJ2-5
clone_size: few
d_call: NA
cdr3_nt: TGTGCCAGCAGCTCCACTACGCTCCAGGAGACCCAGTACTTC
cdr3_aa: CASSSTTLQETQYF

v_call: TRBV7-3
j_call: TRBJ1-2
clone_size: NA
d_call: NA
cdr3_nt: TGTGCCAGCAGCTTAGGGCAGGGCAACGGCTACACCTTC
cdr3_aa: CASSLGQGNGYTF

v_call: TRBV5-1
j_call: TRBJ1-4
clone_size: NA
d_call: NA
cdr3_nt: TGCGCCAGCAGGGTAGGAAGAAATGAAAAACTGTTTTTT
cdr3_aa: CASRVGRNEKLFF

v_call: TRBV28
j_call: TRBJ2-6
clone_size: many
d_call: NA
cdr3_nt: TGTGCCAGCAGTTTTGGGGGCACTGGGGCCAACGTCCTGACTTTC
cdr3_aa: CASSFGGTGANVLTF

v_call: TRBV18
j_call: TRBJ2-7
clone_size: NA
d_call: NA
cdr3_nt: TGTGCCAGCTCACCTAACGAGCAGTACTTC
cdr3_aa: CASSPNEQYF

v_call: TRBV6-1
j_call: TRBJ2-7
clone_size: few
d_call: NA
cdr3_nt: TGTGCCAGCAGTGAAACAGGGATTTTTACCTACGAGCAGTACTTC
cdr3_aa: CASSETGIFTYEQYF

v_call: TRBV12-5
j_call: TRBJ2-3
clone_size: NA
d_call: NA
cdr3_nt: TGTGCTAGTGGTTTAGGGCAGGGAACAGATACGCAGTATTTT
cdr3_aa: CASGLGQGTDTQYF

v_call: TRBV6-6
j_call: TRBJ2-7
clone_size: NA
d_call: NA
cdr3_nt: TGTGCCAGCAGTTACTCGTGGACAGCCTACGAGCAGTACTTC
cdr3_aa: CASSYSWTAYEQYF

v_call: TRBV9
j_call: TRBJ2-5
clone_size: NA
d_call: TRBD2
cdr3_nt: TGTGCCAGCAGCCCAGCGGGAGCGTACCAAGAGACCCAGTACTTC
cdr3_aa: CASSPAGAYQETQYF

v_call: TRBV4-2
j_call: TRBJ2-1
clone_size: many
d_call: NA
cdr3_nt: TGTGCCAGCAGCCAAGAAGAGGGGCCGCGATCTCAGTTCTTC
cdr3_aa: CASSQEEGPRSQFF

v_call: TRBV28
j_call: TRBJ1-2
clone_size: NA
d_call: NA
cdr3_nt: TGTGCCAGCAGTTTATCCGGGGACGGGTGGAATGGCTACACCTTC
cdr3_aa: CASSLSGDGWNGYTF

v_call: TRBV4-3
j_call: TRBJ2-3
clone_size: NA
d_call: NA
cdr3_nt: TGCGCCAGCAGCCAAGGTACGGGGAGCGGAGGCACAGATACGCAGTATTTT
cdr3_aa: CASSQGTGSGGTDTQYF

v_call: TRBV5-1
j_call: TRBJ2-3
clone_size: NA
d_call: NA
cdr3_nt: TGCGCCAGCAGCTCCGGGAACAGAGATACGCAGTATTTT
cdr3_aa: CASSSGNRDTQYF

v_call: TRBV28
j_call: TRBJ2-1
clone_size: NA
d_call: TRBD2
cdr3_nt: TGTGCCAGCAGTTTTGTTGGAGGGGGGACTAGGTTGAATGAGCAGTTCTTC
cdr3_aa: CASSFVGGGTRLNEQFF

v_call: TRBV4-2
j_call: TRBJ2-7
clone_size: NA
d_call: NA
cdr3_nt: TGTGCCAGCAGCCAAGACGTTCTGGGGCTCGAGCAGTACTTC
cdr3_aa: CASSQDVLGLEQYF

v_call: TRBV7-9
j_call: TRBJ2-3
clone_size: NA
d_call: NA
cdr3_nt: TGTGCCAGCCGCTCAACAACAGATACGCAGTATTTT
cdr3_aa: CASRSTTDTQYF

v_call: TRBV28
j_call: TRBJ2-4
clone_size: many
d_call: NA
cdr3_nt: TGTGCCACCAGAGTGGTAGAACAAGCCAAAAACATTCAGTACTTC
cdr3_aa: CATRVVEQAKNIQYF

v_call: TRBV5-1
j_call: TRBJ2-5
clone_size: NA
d_call: NA
cdr3_nt: TGCGCCAGTACCGGGACCGACCAAGAGACCCAGTACTTC
cdr3_aa: CASTGTDQETQYF

v_call: TRBV4-3
j_call: TRBJ1-3
clone_size: NA
d_call: NA
cdr3_nt: TGCGCCAGCAGCCAAGATCGGTGGGAAACTGGAAACACCATATATTTT
cdr3_aa: CASSQDRWETGNTIYF

v_call: TRBV18
j_call: TRBJ1-1
clone_size: many
d_call: NA
cdr3_nt: TGTGCCAGCTCACCATCGGGGCAGGGCAACACTGAAGCTTTCTTT
cdr3_aa: CASSPSGQGNTEAFF

v_call: TRBV28
j_call: TRBJ2-7
clone_size: NA
d_call: NA
cdr3_nt: TGTGCCAGCAGTTTGGGAGGATACTACGAGCAGTACTTC
cdr3_aa: CASSLGGYYEQYF

v_call: TRBV9
j_call: TRBJ2-7
clone_size: NA
d_call: NA
cdr3_nt: TGTGCCAGCAGCGTAGGGCCAGCCGGCAGCTACGAGCAGTACTTC
cdr3_aa: CASSVGPAGSYEQYF

v_call: TRBV6-5
j_call: TRBJ1-1
clone_size: NA
d_call: TRBD1
cdr3_nt: TGTGCCAGCAGCACAGGGGCTGAAGCTTTCTTT
cdr3_aa: CASSTGAEAFF

v_call: TRBV5-1
j_call: TRBJ2-7
clone_size: NA
d_call: NA
cdr3_nt: TGCGCCAGCAGCTTGGGGATGGGACCCCAGCTAGGCGAGCAGTACTTC
cdr3_aa: CASSLGMGPQLGEQYF

v_call: TRBV7-3
j_call: TRBJ2-5
clone_size: few
d_call: NA
cdr3_nt: TGTGCCAGCAGCTTGCAGTATCGGGAGACCCAGTACTTC
cdr3_aa: CASSLQYRETQYF

v_call: TRBV6-1
j_call: TRBJ1-5
clone_size: few
d_call: TRBD1
cdr3_nt: TGTGCCAGCAGTGAATTGATGGGACAGGGGCCCCAGCATTTT
cdr3_aa: CASSELMGQGPQHF

v_call: TRBV4-2
j_call: TRBJ1-4
clone_size: NA
d_call: NA
cdr3_nt: TGTGCCAGCAGCCCCGGGATCTATAATGAAAAACTGTTTTTT
cdr3_aa: CASSPGIYNEKLFF

v_call: TRBV5-1
j_call: TRBJ2-1
clone_size: NA
d_call: TRBD2
cdr3_nt: TGCGCCAGCAGCCCGCCGACCCCCGATTCCGGGACTAGGGGTAATGAGCAGTTCTTC
cdr3_aa: CASSPPTPDSGTRGNEQFF

v_call: TRBV10-3
j_call: TRBJ2-3
clone_size: NA
d_call: NA
cdr3_nt: TGTGCCAGCAGTTACGGGACGGGCACAGATACGCAGTATTTT
cdr3_aa: CASSYGTGTDTQYF

v_call: TRBV9
j_call: TRBJ2-7
clone_size: NA
d_call: TRBD1
cdr3_nt: TGTGCCAGCAGCCCGACAGGGTCTATATACGAGCAGTACTTC
cdr3_aa: CASSPTGSIYEQYF

v_call: TRBV18
j_call: TRBJ2-2
clone_size: NA
d_call: TRBD1
cdr3_nt: TGTGCCAGCTCAGACCGGGACAGTATCAGCGGGGAGCTGTTTTTT
cdr3_aa: CASSDRDSISGELFF

v_call: TRBV10-3
j_call: TRBJ2-2
clone_size: few
d_call: TRBD1
cdr3_nt: TGTGCCATCAGTGGCCGGGACAGGGTCACCGGGGAGCTGTTTTTT
cdr3_aa: CAISGRDRVTGELFF

v_call: TRBV18
j_call: TRBJ2-7
clone_size: many
d_call: TRBD2
cdr3_nt: TGTGCCAGCTCACCGGGACTAGCGGGAGGGGAGCAGTACTTC
cdr3_aa: CASSPGLAGGEQYF

v_call: TRBV19
j_call: TRBJ1-3
clone_size: NA
d_call: NA
cdr3_nt: TGTGCCAGTAACCCGGGATCTGGAAACACCATATATTTT
cdr3_aa: CASNPGSGNTIYF

v_call: TRBV11-2
j_call: TRBJ1-1
clone_size: few
d_call: NA
cdr3_nt: TGTGCCAGCAGCTCCGGACAGCCGAACACTGAAGCTTTCTTT
cdr3_aa: CASSSGQPNTEAFF

v_call: TRBV27
j_call: TRBJ2-1
clone_size: NA
d_call: TRBD1
cdr3_nt: TGTGCCAGCAGTCTATGGGACAGGGCGAATGAGCAGTTCTTC
cdr3_aa: CASSLWDRANEQFF

v_call: TRBV5-1
j_call: TRBJ2-1
clone_size: NA
d_call: NA
cdr3_nt: TGCGCCAGCAGCGCAGGACACGACATTATTTCTGGTGAGCAGTTCTTC
cdr3_aa: CASSAGHDIISGEQFF